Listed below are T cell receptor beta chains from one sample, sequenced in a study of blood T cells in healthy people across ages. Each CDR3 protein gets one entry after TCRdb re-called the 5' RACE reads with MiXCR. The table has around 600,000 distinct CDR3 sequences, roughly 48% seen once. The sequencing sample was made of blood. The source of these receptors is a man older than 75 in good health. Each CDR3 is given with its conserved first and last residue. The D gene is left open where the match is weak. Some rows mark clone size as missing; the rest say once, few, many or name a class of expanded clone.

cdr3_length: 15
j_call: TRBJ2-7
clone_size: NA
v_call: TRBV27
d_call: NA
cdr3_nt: TGTGCCAGCAGTTGGAAGGGGCTTGGGTCCTACGAGCAGTACTTC
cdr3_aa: CASSWKGLGSYEQYF

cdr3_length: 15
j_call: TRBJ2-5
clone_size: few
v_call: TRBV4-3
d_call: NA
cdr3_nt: TGCGCCAGCAGCCAAGATCGGAGAAGCCAAGAGACCCAGTACTTC
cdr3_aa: CASSQDRRSQETQYF

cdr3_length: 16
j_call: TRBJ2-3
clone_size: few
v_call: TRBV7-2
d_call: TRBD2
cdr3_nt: TGTGCCAGCAGCTTTAGCGGGGGGGCCGAGTCAGATACGCAGTATTTT
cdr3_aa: CASSFSGGAESDTQYF

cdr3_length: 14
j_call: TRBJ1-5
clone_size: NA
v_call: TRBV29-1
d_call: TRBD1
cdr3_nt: TGCATCCCTCCGGCCGGACAGGGCAATCAGCCCCAGCATTTT
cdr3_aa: CIPPAGQGNQPQHF

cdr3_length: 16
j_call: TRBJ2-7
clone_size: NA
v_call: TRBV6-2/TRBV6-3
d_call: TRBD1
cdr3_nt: TGTGCCAGCAGTTACTTGGGGACAGGGAGGACACACGAGCAGTACTTC
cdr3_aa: CASSYLGTGRTHEQYF

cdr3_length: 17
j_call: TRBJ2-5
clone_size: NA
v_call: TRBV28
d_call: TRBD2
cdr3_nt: TGTGCCAGCAGTGGACTAGCGGGACCCCGCGGGGTCAATGAGCAGTACTTC
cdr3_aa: CASSGLAGPRGVNEQYF

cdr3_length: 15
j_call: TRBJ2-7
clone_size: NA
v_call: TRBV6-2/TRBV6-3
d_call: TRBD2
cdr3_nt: TGTGCCAGCAGTTACGAGCTAGCGGGAAGCTACGAGCAGTACTTC
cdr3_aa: CASSYELAGSYEQYF

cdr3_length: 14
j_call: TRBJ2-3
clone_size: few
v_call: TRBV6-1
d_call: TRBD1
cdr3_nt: TGTGCCAGCAGTGAAGGACAGGGGGCAGATACGCAGTATTTT
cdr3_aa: CASSEGQGADTQYF

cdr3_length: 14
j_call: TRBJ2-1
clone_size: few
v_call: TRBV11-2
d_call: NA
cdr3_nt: TGTGCCAGCAGCTTACAGCCTAGCCCAAATGAGCAGTTCTTC
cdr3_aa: CASSLQPSPNEQFF

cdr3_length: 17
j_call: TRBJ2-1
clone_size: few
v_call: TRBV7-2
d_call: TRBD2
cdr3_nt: TGTGCCAGCAGCACCCGGACTAGCGGGGGGGCAAGGAATGAGCAGTTCTTC
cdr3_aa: CASSTRTSGGARNEQFF

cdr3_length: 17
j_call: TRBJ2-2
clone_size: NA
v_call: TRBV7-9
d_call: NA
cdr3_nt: TGTGCCAGCAGATCTCCTACAGCACGGGATAACACCGGGGAGCTGTTTTTT
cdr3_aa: CASRSPTARDNTGELFF

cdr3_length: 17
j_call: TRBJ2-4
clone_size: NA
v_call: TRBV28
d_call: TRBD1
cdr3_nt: TGTGCCAGCAGTTTACTTACAGGGGGGATAGCCAAAAACAGTCAGTACTTC
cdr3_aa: CASSLLTGGIAKNSQYF

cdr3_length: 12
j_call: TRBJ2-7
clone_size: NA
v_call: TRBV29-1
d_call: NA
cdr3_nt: TGCAGCGCGGACAGCCACGGGGATGAGCAGTACTTC
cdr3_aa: CSADSHGDEQYF

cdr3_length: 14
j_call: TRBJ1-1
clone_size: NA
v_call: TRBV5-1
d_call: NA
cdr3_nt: TGCGCCAGCAGCATAGAGAGGTCCTACACTGAAGCTTTCTTT
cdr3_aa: CASSIERSYTEAFF

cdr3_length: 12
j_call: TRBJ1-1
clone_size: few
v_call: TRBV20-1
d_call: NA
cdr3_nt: TGCAGTGCTAAGGACGGATTCGCTGAAGCTTTCTTT
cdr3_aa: CSAKDGFAEAFF

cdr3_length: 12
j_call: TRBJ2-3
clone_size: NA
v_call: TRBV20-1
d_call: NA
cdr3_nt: TGCAGTGCTAGGGTCGCTGCAGATACGCAGTATTTT
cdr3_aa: CSARVAADTQYF

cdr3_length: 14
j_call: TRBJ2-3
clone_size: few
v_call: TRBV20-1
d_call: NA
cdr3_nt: TGCAGTGCCTTAGGGGATAGCGGCACAGATACGCAGTATTTT
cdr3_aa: CSALGDSGTDTQYF

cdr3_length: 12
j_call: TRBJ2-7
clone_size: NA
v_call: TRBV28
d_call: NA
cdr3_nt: TGTGCCAGCAGATTCGGGTACTACGAGCAGTACTTC
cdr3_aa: CASRFGYYEQYF

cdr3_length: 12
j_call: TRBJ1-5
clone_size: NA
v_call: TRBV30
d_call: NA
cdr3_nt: TGTGCCTGGAGCCGAAGTAATCAGCCCCAGCATTTT
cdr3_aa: CAWSRSNQPQHF

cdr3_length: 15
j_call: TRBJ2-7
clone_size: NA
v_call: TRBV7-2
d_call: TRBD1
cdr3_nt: TGTGCCAGCAGCAACCACAGGGGCATAAACTACGAGCAGTACTTC
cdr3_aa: CASSNHRGINYEQYF

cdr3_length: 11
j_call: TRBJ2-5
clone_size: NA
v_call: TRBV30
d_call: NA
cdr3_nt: TGTGCCGGGAGGAGCGGGGAGACCCAGTACTTC
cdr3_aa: CAGRSGETQYF

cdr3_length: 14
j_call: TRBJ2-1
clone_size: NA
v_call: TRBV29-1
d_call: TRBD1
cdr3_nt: TGCAGCGCCTATGGACAGGGGGCGCTCTATGAGCAGTTCTTC
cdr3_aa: CSAYGQGALYEQFF

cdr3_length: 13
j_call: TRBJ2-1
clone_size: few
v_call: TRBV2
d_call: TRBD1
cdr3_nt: TGTGCCAGCACCGGGACAGGCTACAATGAGCAGTTCTTC
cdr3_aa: CASTGTGYNEQFF

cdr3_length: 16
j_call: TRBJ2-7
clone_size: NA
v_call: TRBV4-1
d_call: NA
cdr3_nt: TGCGCCAGCAGCCAAGATTTCGGCAGGGGGGGCTACGAGCAGTACTTC
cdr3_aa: CASSQDFGRGGYEQYF

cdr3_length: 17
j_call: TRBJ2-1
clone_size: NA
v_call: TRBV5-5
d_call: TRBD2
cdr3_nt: TGTGCCAGCAGCTTCAGCGTTCGCGGGAGCTCCTACAATGAGCAGTTCTTC
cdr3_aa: CASSFSVRGSSYNEQFF

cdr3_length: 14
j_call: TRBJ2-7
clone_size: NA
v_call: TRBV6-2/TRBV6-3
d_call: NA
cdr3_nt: TGTGCCACGACGCCGTCTAGCCTTAACTACGAGCAGTACTTC
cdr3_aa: CATTPSSLNYEQYF

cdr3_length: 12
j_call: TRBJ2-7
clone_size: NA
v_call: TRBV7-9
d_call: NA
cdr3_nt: TGTGCCAGCAGCTTAGAGGTCAATGAGCAGTACTTC
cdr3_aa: CASSLEVNEQYF

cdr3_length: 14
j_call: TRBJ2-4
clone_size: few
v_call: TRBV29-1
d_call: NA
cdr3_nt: TGCAGCGTTGAAACAGGTCGGGGCAAAAACATTCAGTACTTC
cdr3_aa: CSVETGRGKNIQYF

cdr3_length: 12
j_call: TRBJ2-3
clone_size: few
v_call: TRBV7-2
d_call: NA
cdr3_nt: TGTGCCAGCAGCTTAGTTCGGGGTACGCAGTATTTT
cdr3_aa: CASSLVRGTQYF

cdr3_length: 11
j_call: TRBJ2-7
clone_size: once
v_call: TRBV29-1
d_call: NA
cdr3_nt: TGCAGCATTGCACGATCCTACGAGCAGTACTTC
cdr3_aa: CSIARSYEQYF

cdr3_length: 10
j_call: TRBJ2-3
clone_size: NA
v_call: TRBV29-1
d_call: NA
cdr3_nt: TGCAGCGTAGTCCCAGATACGCAGTATTTT
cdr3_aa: CSVVPDTQYF

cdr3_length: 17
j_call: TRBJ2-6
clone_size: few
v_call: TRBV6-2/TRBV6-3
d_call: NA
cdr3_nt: TGTGCCAGCAGTTGGAGGACAGACATCTCTGGGGCCAACGTCCTGACTTTC
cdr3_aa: CASSWRTDISGANVLTF

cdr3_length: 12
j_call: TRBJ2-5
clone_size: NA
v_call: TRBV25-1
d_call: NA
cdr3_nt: TGTGCCAGCAGTGCGGTCGGTGAGACCCAGTACTTC
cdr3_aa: CASSAVGETQYF

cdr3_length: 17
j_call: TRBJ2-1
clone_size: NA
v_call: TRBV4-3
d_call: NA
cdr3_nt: TGCGCCAGCAGCCAAGTAGGGTACGGGAATAGCTACAATGAGCAGTTCTTC
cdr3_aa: CASSQVGYGNSYNEQFF

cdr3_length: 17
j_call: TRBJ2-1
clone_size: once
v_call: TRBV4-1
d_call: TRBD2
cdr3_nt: TGCGCCAGCAGCCAAGTAAAGGACAGCGGGAGTTCCAATGAGCAGTTCTTC
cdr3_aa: CASSQVKDSGSSNEQFF

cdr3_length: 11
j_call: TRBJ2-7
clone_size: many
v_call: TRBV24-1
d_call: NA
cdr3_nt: TGTGCCACCAGTGATTTCCACGAGCAGTACTTC
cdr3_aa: CATSDFHEQYF

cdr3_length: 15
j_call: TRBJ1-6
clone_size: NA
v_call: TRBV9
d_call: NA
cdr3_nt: TGTGCCAGCAGCGTAGATCGGCTGGATAATCCACCCCTCCACTTT
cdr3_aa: CASSVDRLDNPPLHF

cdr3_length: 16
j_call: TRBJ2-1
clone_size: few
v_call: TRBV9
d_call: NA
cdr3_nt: TGTGCCAGCAGCGTATGGGCCGGGACCGAATACAATGAGCAGTTCTTC
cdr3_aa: CASSVWAGTEYNEQFF

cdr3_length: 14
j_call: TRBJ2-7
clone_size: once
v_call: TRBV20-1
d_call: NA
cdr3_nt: TGCAGTGCTAGCTCCGGGACTCGGTCCTACGAGCAGTACTTC
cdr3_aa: CSASSGTRSYEQYF

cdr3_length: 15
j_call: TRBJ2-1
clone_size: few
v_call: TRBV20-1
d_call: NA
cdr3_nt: TGCAGTGCTAGAGTTCGGAAAGGGGGGTACAATGAGCAGTTCTTC
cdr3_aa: CSARVRKGGYNEQFF

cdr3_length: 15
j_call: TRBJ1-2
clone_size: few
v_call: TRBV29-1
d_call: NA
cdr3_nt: TGCAGCGTTGAAGAAACGACGGGGGGGGTTCGTGGCTACACCTTC
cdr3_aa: CSVEETTGGVRGYTF

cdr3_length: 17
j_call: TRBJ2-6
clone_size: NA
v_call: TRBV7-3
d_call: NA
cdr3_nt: TGTGCCAGCAGCCCACACCCAGTCAGCTCTGGGGCCAACGTCCTGACTTTC
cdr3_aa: CASSPHPVSSGANVLTF

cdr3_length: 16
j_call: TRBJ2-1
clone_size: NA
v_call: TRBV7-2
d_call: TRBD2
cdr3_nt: TGTGCCAGCAGCTTCGTGGGAGGGCTGGCCTACAATGAGCAGTTCTTC
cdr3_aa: CASSFVGGLAYNEQFF

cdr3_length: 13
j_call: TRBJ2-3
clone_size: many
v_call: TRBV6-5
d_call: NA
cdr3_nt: TGTGCCAGCCAACGACTAGGCACAGATACGCAGTATTTT
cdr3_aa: CASQRLGTDTQYF

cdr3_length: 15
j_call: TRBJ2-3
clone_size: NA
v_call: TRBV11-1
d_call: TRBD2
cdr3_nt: TGTGCCAGCAGCGGGAGACTAGCTGGGACAGATACGCAGTATTTT
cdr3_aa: CASSGRLAGTDTQYF

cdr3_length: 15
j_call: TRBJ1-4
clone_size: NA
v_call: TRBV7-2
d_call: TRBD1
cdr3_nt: TGTGCCAGTGGACAGGGGGGAATTAAGGGTGAAAAACTGTTTTTT
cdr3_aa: CASGQGGIKGEKLFF

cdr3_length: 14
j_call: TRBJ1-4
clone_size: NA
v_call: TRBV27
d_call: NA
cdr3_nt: TGTGCCAGCAGTATCCGGGGCACTAATGAAAAACTGTTTTTT
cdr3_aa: CASSIRGTNEKLFF

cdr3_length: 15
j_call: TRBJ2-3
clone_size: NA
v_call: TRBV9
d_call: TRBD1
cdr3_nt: TGTGCCAGCAGCGTTACAGGGGTCGTCACAGATACGCAGTATTTT
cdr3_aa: CASSVTGVVTDTQYF

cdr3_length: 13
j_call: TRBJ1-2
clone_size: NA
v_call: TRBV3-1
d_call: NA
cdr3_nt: TGTGCCAGCACCTCCAGGGGAAGGGACCGATGCACCTTC
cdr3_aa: CASTSRGRDRCTF

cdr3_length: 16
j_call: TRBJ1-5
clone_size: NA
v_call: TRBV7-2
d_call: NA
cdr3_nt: TGTGCCAGCAGCTTAGCGCGGGGGGGTGCGGTTCAGCCCCAGCATTTT
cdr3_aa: CASSLARGGAVQPQHF

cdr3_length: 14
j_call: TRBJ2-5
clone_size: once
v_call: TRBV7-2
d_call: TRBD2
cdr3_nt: TGTGCCGGCAGCCAACGCTCGGGAGGAGAGACCCAGTACTTC
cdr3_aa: CAGSQRSGGETQYF

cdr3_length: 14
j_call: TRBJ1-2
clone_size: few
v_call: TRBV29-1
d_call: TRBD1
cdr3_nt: TGCAGCGTTGAAGGCAGGGGGCCTATCTATGGCTACACCTTC
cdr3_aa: CSVEGRGPIYGYTF